The 21 T cell receptor beta chains given below trace back to one sample, sequenced in a study of blood T cell repertoires in COVID-19. The repertoire was sequenced with immunoSEQ multiplex PCR; TCRdb's copy has only in-frame clones and lacks some. This sample has approximately 270,000 clones, with approximately 91% found just once. Sequenced sample: PBMCs or T cells enriched from blood (not recorded which). The source is a human donor in a cohort exposed to, infected with or recovered from COVID-19 (not recorded which). The donor label of this sample is uncertain.

V gene TRBV19 combines with J gene TRBJ2-1; D is ambiguous. This CDR3 is 13 amino acids long. Germline V gives CDR1 LNHDA, CDR2 SQIVND (reference sequence). V lost 7 bases and J 4 bases, leaving 11 bases between the germline ends. The CDR3 protein is CASTPTGYNEQFF. The CDR3 nucleotides read TGTGCCAGTACCCCGACCGGGTACAATGAGCAGTTCTTC.

This chain uses TRBV3-1 (or the pseudogene TRBV3-2) with TRBJ2-4; D possibly corresponds to TRBD2 (7 bases). This CDR3 spans 20 amino acids. Germline values: CDR1 LGHDT, CDR2 YNNKEL (reference sequence). Trimming took off 0 bases at V and 8 bases at J, with 29 bases between the two ends. CDR3 sequence: CASSQDLGGGFMRLGDIQYF. CDR3 nucleotide sequence: TGTGCCAGCAGCCAAGACCTGGGCGGGGGCTTCATGAGGTTAGGTGACATTCAGTACTTC.

To note about this clone: The same CDR3 is also encoded by other DNA sequences in this sample. V and J are TRBV6-1 and TRBJ1-5; D gene ambiguous. The CDR3 sequence is 13 residues long. V lost 2 bases, J lost 2 bases, and 4 bases lay in between. Germline CDR1 is MNHNS and CDR2 is SASEGT. The CDR3 nucleotides read TGTGCCAGCAGTGAAAGAGGCAATCAGCCCCAGCATTTT. Translating gives CASSERGNQPQHF.

The V call is TRBV5-4, the J call TRBJ1-2; 9 bases match TRBD1. V gave up 4 bases and J gave up 3 bases; unmatched junction bases: 4. This CDR3 region has 14 residues. CDR1 SGHNT and CDR2 YYREEE come from the germline V gene (reference sequence). In DNA form, the CDR3 reads TGTGCCAGCAGCCCGGACAGGGGCCACTATGGCTACACCTTC. This codes for CASSPDRGHYGYTF.

V usage is TRBV9 and J usage is TRBJ2-3; D gene ambiguous. CDR1 and CDR2 (germline): SGDLS, YYNGEE. The V end was cut by 0 bases, the J end by 1 base, with 6 bases between. The CDR3 has 14 residues. The CDR3 protein is CASSVGEGTDTQYF. Written as DNA, the CDR3 is TGTGCCAGCAGCGTAGGTGAGGGCACAGATACGCAGTATTTT.

CDR3 DNA sequence: TGCGCCAGCAGCCAAGGGCGGGGCGCGACTAATGAAAAACTGTTTTTT. Translating gives CASSQGRGATNEKLFF. V gene TRBV4-1 combines with J gene TRBJ1-4; the D gene is possibly TRBD1 (5 bases). CDR1 and CDR2 (germline): MGHRA, YSYEKL. Trimming pared 1 base from V and 2 bases from J, leaving 11 bases between. There are 16 residues in the CDR3.

Many counts were recorded for this clone. This chain connects TRBV12-3 or TRBV12-4 to TRBJ1-1; D is uncertain. The CDR3 has 13 residues. With 3 bases removed from V and 1 base from J, the gap between germline ends came to 6 bases. CDR3 sequence reads: CASSFSGNTEAFF. The CDR3 DNA reads TGTGCCAGCAGTTTTTCCGGGAACACTGAAGCTTTCTTT.

The chain is built from TRBV2 and TRBJ2-1; 9 bases line up with TRBD2. The V and J ends lost 9 bases and 9 bases, in that order; junction bases with no gene match: 12. Germline lookup yields CDR1 SNHLY and CDR2 FYNNEI. The CDR3 runs to 14 residues. CDR3 loop: CAREGLALQGEQFF. The CDR3 coding sequence is TGTGCCAGGGAGGGACTAGCTCTCCAGGGTGAGCAGTTCTTC. The full variable domain, in which reference TRBV2 and TRBJ2-1 provide the parts outside the CDR3, is EPEVTQTPSHQVTQMGQEVILRCVPISNHLYFYWYRQILGQKVEFLVSFYNNEISEKSEIFDDQFSVERPDGSNFTLKIRSTKLEDSAMYFCAREGLALQGEQFFGPGTRLTVL.

This sequence joins TRBV19 and TRBJ2-2, with 7 bases that match TRBD1. Unmatched junction bases numbered 8, after V lost 9 bases and J lost 4 bases. This CDR3 has 14 residues. Germline CDR1 and CDR2: LNHDA and SQIVND (reference sequence). This chain's CDR3 is CASGDRSFTGELFF. Here the CDR3 DNA reads TGTGCCAGCGGGGACAGATCTTTCACCGGGGAGCTGTTTTTT.

J is TRBJ2-3 and V is TRBV5-1, with 15 bases aligning to TRBD2. CDR3 length: 16 residues. Unmatched junction bases numbered 4, after V lost 5 bases and J lost 3 bases. The germline gives CDR1 SGHRS, CDR2 YFSETQ. CDR3 amino acids: CASRGLAGGPTDTQYF. CDR3 coding DNA: TGCGCCAGCAGAGGACTAGCGGGGGGGCCGACAGATACGCAGTATTTT.

This chain links TRBV5-1 with TRBJ2-5, with D possibly being TRBD1 (5 bases). The CDR3 runs to 13 residues. Germline lookup yields CDR1 SGHRS and CDR2 YFSETQ. The V and J ends lost 1 base and 2 bases respectively, with 6 bases between them. CDR3 region: CASSLPGQETQYF. The CDR3 nucleotides read TGCGCCAGCAGCTTGCCAGGGCAAGAGACCCAGTACTTC.

This sequence joins TRBV4-2 and TRBJ1-5, with D tentatively TRBD1 (5 bases). V dropped 0 bases and J dropped 1 base, with 7 bases sitting between them. The CDR3 sequence is 15 residues long. The germline V gene encodes CDR1 LGHNA and CDR2 YNFKEQ. This chain's CDR3 is CASSQETESNQPQHF. The DNA for the CDR3 is TGTGCCAGCAGCCAAGAGACAGAAAGCAATCAGCCCCAGCATTTT.

The rearrangement joins TRBV24-1 to TRBJ2-3; 10 bases match TRBD1. Per the germline V gene, CDR1 is KGHDR and CDR2 is SFDVKD. V lost 7 bases to trimming and J lost 2 bases; unmatched junction nucleotides: 5. The CDR3 consists of 15 residues. CDR3 sequence (DNA): TGTGCCACCAGAGGGACAGGGGCCAACACAGATACGCAGTATTTT. Its translation: CATRGTGANTDTQYF.

The genes are TRBV9 and TRBJ1-6, with D perhaps matching TRBD1 (5 bases). V lost 2 bases to trimming and J lost 8 bases, with 11 bases between them. The CDR3 is made up of 14 amino acids. CDR1 SGDLS and CDR2 YYNGEE come from the germline V gene. The DNA for the CDR3 is TGTGCCAGCAGCGTGGGGGGAAACTATTCACCCCTCCACTTT. This sequence encodes CASSVGGNYSPLHF.

J is TRBJ1-2 and V is TRBV9; 7 bases map to TRBD1. The CDR3 is made up of 13 amino acids. V dropped 4 bases and J dropped 5; count of bases not matched to a gene: 5. From germline, CDR1 is SGDLS and CDR2 YYNGEE. CDR3: CASSFRQGYGYTF. CDR3 coding DNA: TGTGCCAGCAGCTTCCGACAGGGATATGGCTACACCTTC.

This chain uses TRBV7-2 with TRBJ2-1, with 14 bases matching TRBD2. CDR1 is SGHTA, CDR2 FQGNSA, per germline. V dropped 5 bases and J dropped 8; count of bases not matched to a gene: 5. The CDR3 loop spans 15 amino acids. The CDR3 reads CASSTTSGGVYEQFF. DNA for the CDR3: TGTGCCAGCAGCACGACTAGCGGGGGGGTATATGAGCAGTTCTTC.

V and J are TRBV6-5 and TRBJ1-2, with a weak D call TRBD1 (5 bases). Trimming shortened V by 4 bases and J by 1 base, and 16 bases separated the two germline ends. The CDR3 is 16 amino acids. Germline V lookup: CDR1 MNHEY, CDR2 SVGAGI. CDR3 DNA: TGTGCCAGCAGTTCGCCAGGGCGGAAGTTTAACTATGGCTACACCTTC. Amino acids: CASSSPGRKFNYGYTF.

V and J are TRBV3-1 (or the pseudogene TRBV3-2) and TRBJ1-1; possibly TRBD1 for D (6 bases). V gave up 4 bases and J gave up 10 bases, with 13 bases separating them. The CDR3 length is 12 residues. Germline lookup yields CDR1 LGHDT and CDR2 YNNKEL (reference sequence). CDR3 sequence reads: CASSLKGEGAFF. The CDR3 DNA sequence: TGTGCCAGCAGCCTCAAGGGGGAAGGAGCTTTCTTT.

This clone was seen a single time. The chain couples TRBV5-1 to TRBJ1-1; 7 nucleotides match TRBD1. This CDR3 is built from 12 residues. The V and J ends lost 5 bases and 13 bases, in that order; junction bases with no gene match: 11. CDR1 and CDR2 from the germline V gene are SGHRS and YFSETQ. Written as DNA, the CDR3 is TGCGCCAGCAGTTTCGACAGGGCCCAAAATTTCTTT. This sequence encodes CASSFDRAQNFF.

V and J are TRBV19 and TRBJ2-7; D gene ambiguous. Germline CDR1 reads LNHDA; CDR2 reads SQIVND (reference sequence). CDR3 length equals 15 residues. V dropped 3 bases and J dropped 5 bases, with 17 bases sitting between them. The CDR3 loop reads CASSMLSLEENEQYF. The DNA for the CDR3 is TGTGCCAGTAGTATGCTTTCTCTAGAGGAAAACGAGCAGTACTTC.

This clone was detected once. This chain joins TRBV12-3 or TRBV12-4 and TRBJ1-3, with D possibly matching TRBD1 (5 bases). This CDR3 is 11 amino acids long. Trimming shortened V by 8 bases and J by 10 bases, and 12 bases separated the two germline ends. CDR3 residues: CASGPGGTIYF. The CDR3 bases are TGTGCCAGCGGTCCTGGGGGGACCATATATTTT.